A selection of T cell receptor beta chains follows, all from one sample in a study of spatial heterogeneity in lung cancer. From the 5' RACE reads, TCRdb called clonotypes with MiXCR, one entry per CDR3 protein. Of around 89,000 distinct CDR3 sequences listed, about an eighth were seen once; the top ten hold about two fifths. This specimen was PBMCs, taken at surgery. These receptors all come from a male donor with early-stage non-small cell lung cancer. The CDR3 runs from the conserved cysteine through the conserved F or W. The order of the fields is D gene, V gene, J gene, CDR3 protein. A D gene is named only where the DNA matches it firmly.

D gene: .
V gene: TRBV10-3
J gene: TRBJ1-2
CDR3 protein: CAIREGRNYGYTF

D gene: .
V gene: TRBV5-1
J gene: TRBJ2-1
CDR3 protein: CASRGHNEQFF

D gene: TRBD1
V gene: TRBV20-1
J gene: TRBJ1-5
CDR3 protein: CSARVVTGGGQPQHF

D gene: .
V gene: TRBV7-2
J gene: TRBJ2-5
CDR3 protein: CASSFQTGYDETQYF

D gene: .
V gene: TRBV3-1
J gene: TRBJ2-7
CDR3 protein: CASSRRGGGGADEQYF

D gene: .
V gene: TRBV10-2
J gene: TRBJ2-1
CDR3 protein: CASSDTGHSYNEQFF

D gene: .
V gene: TRBV10-3
J gene: TRBJ1-1
CDR3 protein: CAIRMRNEAFF

D gene: .
V gene: TRBV7-9
J gene: TRBJ2-5
CDR3 protein: CASSPTPGLETQYF

D gene: TRBD1
V gene: TRBV28
J gene: TRBJ2-6
CDR3 protein: CASTWTGLLSGANVLTF

D gene: .
V gene: TRBV20-1
J gene: TRBJ2-2
CDR3 protein: CSARVTSTGELFF

D gene: .
V gene: TRBV7-2
J gene: TRBJ2-1
CDR3 protein: CASSLALDNEQFF

D gene: TRBD2
V gene: TRBV6-1
J gene: TRBJ2-7
CDR3 protein: CASSEGPAGYEQYF

D gene: .
V gene: TRBV25-1
J gene: TRBJ2-5
CDR3 protein: CASSELRGSETQYF

D gene: TRBD1
V gene: TRBV12-3/TRBV12-4
J gene: TRBJ1-5
CDR3 protein: CASRLGQGVFFPQHF

D gene: TRBD1
V gene: TRBV7-2
J gene: TRBJ2-3
CDR3 protein: CASSSRQGNADTQYF

D gene: TRBD2
V gene: TRBV6-2/TRBV6-3
J gene: TRBJ2-7
CDR3 protein: CASSSMGGGRVSYEQYF

D gene: .
V gene: TRBV28
J gene: TRBJ2-5
CDR3 protein: CASSLSHRETQYF

D gene: .
V gene: TRBV18
J gene: TRBJ2-7
CDR3 protein: CASPPRVARGRDPYEQYF

D gene: TRBD1
V gene: TRBV6-6
J gene: TRBJ1-1
CDR3 protein: CASSRQGMNTEAFF

D gene: TRBD2
V gene: TRBV20-1
J gene: TRBJ2-7
CDR3 protein: CSVNHPAGKSYEQYF

D gene: TRBD1
V gene: TRBV6-5
J gene: TRBJ2-2
CDR3 protein: CASRVQQGKNPGELFF

D gene: .
V gene: TRBV7-9
J gene: TRBJ1-6
CDR3 protein: CASSSGVYNSPLHF

D gene: .
V gene: TRBV19
J gene: TRBJ2-3
CDR3 protein: CASSIGRGPAADTQYF

D gene: .
V gene: TRBV10-2
J gene: TRBJ2-5
CDR3 protein: CASARGGKQETQYF

D gene: TRBD2
V gene: TRBV12-3/TRBV12-4
J gene: TRBJ2-5
CDR3 protein: CASSSEGLAGDPGETQYF

D gene: .
V gene: TRBV7-3
J gene: TRBJ2-2
CDR3 protein: CASSLGLAVGELFF

D gene: .
V gene: TRBV11-2
J gene: TRBJ2-5
CDR3 protein: CASSPRTAQETQYF

D gene: .
V gene: TRBV7-6
J gene: TRBJ1-2
CDR3 protein: CASSLESAGYGYTF

D gene: TRBD2
V gene: TRBV7-2
J gene: TRBJ2-5
CDR3 protein: CASSLTAGAPETQYF

D gene: .
V gene: TRBV7-2
J gene: TRBJ2-6
CDR3 protein: CASSLDGSGANVLTF

D gene: TRBD2
V gene: TRBV9
J gene: TRBJ2-2
CDR3 protein: CASSTRMTSGYTGELFF

D gene: .
V gene: TRBV7-2
J gene: TRBJ2-1
CDR3 protein: CASSFDRGDDTDEQFF

D gene: .
V gene: TRBV7-3
J gene: TRBJ2-6
CDR3 protein: CASSPGRSGANVLTF